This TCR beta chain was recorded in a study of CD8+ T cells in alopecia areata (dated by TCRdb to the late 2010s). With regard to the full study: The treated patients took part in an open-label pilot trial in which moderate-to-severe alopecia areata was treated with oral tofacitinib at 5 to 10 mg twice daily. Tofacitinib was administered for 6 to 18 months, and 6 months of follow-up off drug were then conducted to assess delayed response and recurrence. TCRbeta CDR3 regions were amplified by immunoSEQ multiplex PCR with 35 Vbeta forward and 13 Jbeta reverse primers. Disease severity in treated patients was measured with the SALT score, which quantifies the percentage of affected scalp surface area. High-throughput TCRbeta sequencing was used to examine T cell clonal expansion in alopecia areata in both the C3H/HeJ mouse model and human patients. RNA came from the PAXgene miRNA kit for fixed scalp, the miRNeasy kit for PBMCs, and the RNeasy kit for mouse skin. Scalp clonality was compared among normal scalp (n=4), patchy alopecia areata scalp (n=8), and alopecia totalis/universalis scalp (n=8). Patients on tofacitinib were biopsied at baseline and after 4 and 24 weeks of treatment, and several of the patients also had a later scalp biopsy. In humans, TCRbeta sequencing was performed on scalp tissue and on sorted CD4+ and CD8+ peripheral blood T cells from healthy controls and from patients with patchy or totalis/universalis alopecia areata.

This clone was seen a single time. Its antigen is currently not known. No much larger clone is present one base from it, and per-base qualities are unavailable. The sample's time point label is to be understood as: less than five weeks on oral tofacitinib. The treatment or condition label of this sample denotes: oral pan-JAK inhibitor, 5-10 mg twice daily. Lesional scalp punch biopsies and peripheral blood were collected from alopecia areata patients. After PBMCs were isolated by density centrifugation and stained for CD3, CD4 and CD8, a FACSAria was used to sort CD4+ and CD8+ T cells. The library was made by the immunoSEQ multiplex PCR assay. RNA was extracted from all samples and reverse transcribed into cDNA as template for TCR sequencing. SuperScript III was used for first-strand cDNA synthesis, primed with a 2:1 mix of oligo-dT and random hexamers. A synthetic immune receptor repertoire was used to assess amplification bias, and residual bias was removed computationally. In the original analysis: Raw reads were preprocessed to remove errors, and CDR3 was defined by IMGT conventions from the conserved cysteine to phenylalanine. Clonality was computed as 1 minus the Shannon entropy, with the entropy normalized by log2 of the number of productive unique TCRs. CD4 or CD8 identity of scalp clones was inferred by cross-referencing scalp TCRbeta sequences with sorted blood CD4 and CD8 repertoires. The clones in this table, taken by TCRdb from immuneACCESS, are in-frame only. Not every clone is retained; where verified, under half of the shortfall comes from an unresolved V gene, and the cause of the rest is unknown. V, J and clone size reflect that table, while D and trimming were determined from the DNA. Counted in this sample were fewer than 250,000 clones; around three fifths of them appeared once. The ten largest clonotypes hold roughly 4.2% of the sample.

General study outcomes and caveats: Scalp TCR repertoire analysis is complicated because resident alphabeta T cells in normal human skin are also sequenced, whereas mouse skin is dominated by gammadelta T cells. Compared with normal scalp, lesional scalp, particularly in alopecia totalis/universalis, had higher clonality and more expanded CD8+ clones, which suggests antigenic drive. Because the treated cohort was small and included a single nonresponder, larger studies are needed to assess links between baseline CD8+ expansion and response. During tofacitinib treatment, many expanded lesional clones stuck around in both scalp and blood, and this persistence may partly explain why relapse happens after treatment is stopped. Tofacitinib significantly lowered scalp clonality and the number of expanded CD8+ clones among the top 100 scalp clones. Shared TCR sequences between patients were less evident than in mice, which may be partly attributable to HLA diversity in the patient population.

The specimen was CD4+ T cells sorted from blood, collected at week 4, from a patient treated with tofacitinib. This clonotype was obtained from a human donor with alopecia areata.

The DNA reads as follows: TGTGCCTGGACTCAGGGGTTTACTGGAAACACCATATATTTT. Translated, this is CAWTQGFTGNTIYF. The chain joins TRBV30 to TRBJ1-3, with TRBD1 as a weak D call on 6 bases. Deletion took 4 bases off V and 2 bases off J, with a span of 12 bases between the germline ends. The CDR3 starts with the cysteine, ends with the phenylalanine, and has 14 residues. Only the CDR3 part of the read is kept: 42 bases, read in frame from the first base. CDR1 is given as GTSNPN and CDR2 as SVGIG, both from the germline V gene (reference sequence).